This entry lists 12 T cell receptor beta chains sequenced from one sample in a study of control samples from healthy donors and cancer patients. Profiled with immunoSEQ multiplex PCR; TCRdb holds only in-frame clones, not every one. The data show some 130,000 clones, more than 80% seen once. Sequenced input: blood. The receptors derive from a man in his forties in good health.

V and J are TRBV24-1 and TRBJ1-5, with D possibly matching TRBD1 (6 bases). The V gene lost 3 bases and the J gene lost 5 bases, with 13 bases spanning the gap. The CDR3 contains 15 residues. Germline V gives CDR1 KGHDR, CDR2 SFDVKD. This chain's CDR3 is CATSDNGGPHQPQHF. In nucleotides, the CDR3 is TGTGCCACCAGTGATAACGGGGGCCCGCATCAGCCCCAGCATTTT.

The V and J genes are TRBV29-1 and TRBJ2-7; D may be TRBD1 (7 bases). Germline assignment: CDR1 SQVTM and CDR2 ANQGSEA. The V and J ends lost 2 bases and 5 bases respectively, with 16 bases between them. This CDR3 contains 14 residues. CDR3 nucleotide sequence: TGCAGCGTTGAAAGGGTACAGGGGAGGAACGAGCAGTACTTC. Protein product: CSVERVQGRNEQYF.

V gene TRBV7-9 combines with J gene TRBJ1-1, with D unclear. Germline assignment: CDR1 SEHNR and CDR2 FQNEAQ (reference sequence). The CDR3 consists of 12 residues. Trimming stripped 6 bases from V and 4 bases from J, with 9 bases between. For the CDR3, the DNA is TGTGCCAGCAGGGATAGGTCCACTGAAGCTTTCTTT. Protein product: CASRDRSTEAFF. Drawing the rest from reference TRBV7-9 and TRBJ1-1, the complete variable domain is DTGVSQNPRHKITKRGQNVTFRCDPISEHNRLYWYRQTLGQGPEFLTYFQNEAQLEKSRLLSDRFSAERPKGSFSTLEIQRTEQGDSAMYLCASRDRSTEAFFGQGTRLTVV.

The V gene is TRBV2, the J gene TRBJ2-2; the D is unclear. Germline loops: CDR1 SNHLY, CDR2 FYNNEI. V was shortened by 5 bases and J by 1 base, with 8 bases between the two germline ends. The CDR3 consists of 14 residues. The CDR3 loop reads CASSISGNTGELFF. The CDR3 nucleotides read TGTGCCAGCAGTATATCGGGGAACACCGGGGAGCTGTTTTTT.

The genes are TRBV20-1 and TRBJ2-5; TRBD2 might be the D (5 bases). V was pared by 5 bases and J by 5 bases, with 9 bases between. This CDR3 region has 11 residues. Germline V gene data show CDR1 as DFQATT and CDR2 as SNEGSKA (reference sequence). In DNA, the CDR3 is TGCAGTGCTTCCCCGGGGGAGACCCAGTACTTC. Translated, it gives CSASPGETQYF.

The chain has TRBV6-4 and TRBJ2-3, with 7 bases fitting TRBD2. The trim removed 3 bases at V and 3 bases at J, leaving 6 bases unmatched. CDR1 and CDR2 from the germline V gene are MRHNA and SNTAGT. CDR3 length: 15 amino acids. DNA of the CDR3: TGTGCCAGCAGTGAAGTCCCGGGGGGAACAGATACGCAGTATTTT. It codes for CASSEVPGGTDTQYF.

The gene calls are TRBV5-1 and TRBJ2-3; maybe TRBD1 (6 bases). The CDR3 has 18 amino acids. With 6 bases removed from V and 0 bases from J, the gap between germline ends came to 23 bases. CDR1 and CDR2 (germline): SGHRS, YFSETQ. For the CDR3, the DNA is TGCGCCAGCACCGGACAAATACAGGGATGGGCTAGCACAGATACGCAGTATTTT. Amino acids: CASTGQIQGWASTDTQYF.

The chain's CDR3 is CASSLRLGHEQYF. The DNA for the CDR3 is TGTGCCAGTAGTCTAAGACTCGGGCACGAGCAGTACTTC. The chain combines TRBV19 with TRBJ2-7; D is ambiguous. Trimming pared 5 bases from V and 5 bases from J, leaving 13 bases between. The V gene's germline CDR1 is LNHDA and CDR2 SQIVND (reference sequence). The CDR3 totals 13 residues.

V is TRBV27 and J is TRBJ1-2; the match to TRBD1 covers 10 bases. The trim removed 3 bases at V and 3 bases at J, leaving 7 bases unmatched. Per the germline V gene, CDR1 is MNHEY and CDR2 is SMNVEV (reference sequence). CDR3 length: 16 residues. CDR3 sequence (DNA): TGTGCCAGCAGTTTGCTGGACAGGGGGAACCACTATGGCTACACCTTC. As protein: CASSLLDRGNHYGYTF.

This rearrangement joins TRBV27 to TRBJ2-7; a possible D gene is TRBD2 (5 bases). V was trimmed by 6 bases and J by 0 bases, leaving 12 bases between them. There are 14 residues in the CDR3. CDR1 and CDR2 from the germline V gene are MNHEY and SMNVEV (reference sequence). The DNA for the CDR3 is TGTGCCAGCAGGTTCGGGGAGAGCTCCTACGAGCAGTACTTC. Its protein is CASRFGESSYEQYF.

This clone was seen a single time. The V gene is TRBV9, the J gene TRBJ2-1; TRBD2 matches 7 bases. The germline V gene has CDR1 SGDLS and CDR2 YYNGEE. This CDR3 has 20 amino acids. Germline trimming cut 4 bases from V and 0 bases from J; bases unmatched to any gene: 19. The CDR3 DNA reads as TGTGCCAGCAGCCCCCCCACCGGGGACTACCATAAGAGCTCCTACAATGAGCAGTTCTTC. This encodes CASSPPTGDYHKSSYNEQFF.

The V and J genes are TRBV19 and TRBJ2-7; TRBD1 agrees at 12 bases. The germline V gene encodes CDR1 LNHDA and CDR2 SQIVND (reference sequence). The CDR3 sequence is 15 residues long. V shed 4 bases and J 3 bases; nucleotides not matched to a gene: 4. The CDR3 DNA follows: TGTGCCAGTAGTACCGGGACAGGGGGCAGCTACGAGCAGTACTTC. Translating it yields CASSTGTGGSYEQYF.